This TCR beta chain was obtained from a study of blood T cells in healthy people across ages. Whole-study findings and limits: Donor CMV infection status was unknown, possibly confounding age-related changes in expanded clonotypes.

The CDR3 sequence is 14 residues long. CDR1 and CDR2 from the germline V gene are DFQATT and SNEGSKA (reference sequence). Trimming took off 0 bases at V and 3 bases at J, with 11 bases between the two ends. A second 7 to 11 cycle PCR used barcoded and J-beta primers. A template-switch adaptor that had 12 random nucleotides put a tag on each cDNA molecule. TCRdb passed the 5' RACE reads through MiXCR, listing each CDR3 protein once. The sample holds 650,000 to 900,000 distinct CDR3 sequences, around 68% seen once. Comments on this clonotype: Its specificity is unknown.

This sequence originates from a man aged 25-40 years in good health. The V gene is TRBV20-1, the J gene TRBJ1-2; D not resolved. Sequenced input: blood. CDR3 coding DNA: TGCAGTGCTAGAGATATCCTGGAGGACTATGGCTACACCTTC. Translating it yields CSARDILEDYGYTF.